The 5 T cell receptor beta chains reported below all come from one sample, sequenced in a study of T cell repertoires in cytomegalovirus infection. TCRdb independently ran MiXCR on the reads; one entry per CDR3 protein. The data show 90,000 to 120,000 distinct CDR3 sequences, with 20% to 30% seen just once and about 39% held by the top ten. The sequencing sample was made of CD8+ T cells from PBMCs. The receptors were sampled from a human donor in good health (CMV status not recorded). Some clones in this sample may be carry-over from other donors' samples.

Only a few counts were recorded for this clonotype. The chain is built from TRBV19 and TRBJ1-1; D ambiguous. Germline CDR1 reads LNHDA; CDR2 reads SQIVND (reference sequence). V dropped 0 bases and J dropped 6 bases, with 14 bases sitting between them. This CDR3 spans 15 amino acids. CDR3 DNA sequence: TGTGCCAGTAGTATAGATGGTGCGGGATGGGCTGAAGCTTTCTTT. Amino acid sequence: CASSIDGAGWAEAFF.

The CDR3 reads CSVTGQQLNYGYTF. CDR3 in DNA: TGCAGCGTTACTGGACAACAACTTAACTATGGCTACACCTTC. V gene TRBV29-1 combines with J gene TRBJ1-2, with a tentative D call TRBD1 (5 bases). The germline gives CDR1 SQVTM, CDR2 ANQGSEA. Trimming stripped 5 bases from V and 1 base from J, with 14 bases between. The CDR3 loop spans 14 amino acids.

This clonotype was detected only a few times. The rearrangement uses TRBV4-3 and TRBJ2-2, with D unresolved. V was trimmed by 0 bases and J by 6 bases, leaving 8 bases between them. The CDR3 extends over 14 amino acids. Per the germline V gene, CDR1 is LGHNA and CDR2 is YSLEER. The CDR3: CASSQEGVSGELFF. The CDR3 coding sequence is TGCGCCAGCAGCCAAGAGGGCGTCTCCGGGGAGCTGTTTTTT.

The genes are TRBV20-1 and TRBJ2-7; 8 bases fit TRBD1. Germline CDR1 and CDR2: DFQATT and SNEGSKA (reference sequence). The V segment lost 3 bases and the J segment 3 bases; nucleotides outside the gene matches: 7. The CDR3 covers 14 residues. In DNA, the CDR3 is TGCAGTGCTAGGGGGTTAACAGGGGGCTACGAGCAGTACTTC. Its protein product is CSARGLTGGYEQYF.

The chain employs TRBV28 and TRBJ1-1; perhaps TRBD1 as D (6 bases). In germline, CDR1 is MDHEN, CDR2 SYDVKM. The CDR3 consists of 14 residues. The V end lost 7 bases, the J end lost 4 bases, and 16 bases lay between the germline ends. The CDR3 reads CASTFTGSGTEAFF. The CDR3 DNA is TGTGCCAGCACTTTCACAGGGTCCGGCACTGAAGCTTTCTTT.